What follows are 19 T cell receptor delta chains derived from one specimen sequenced in a study of delta chains in infants with herpesvirus infections. PBMC RNA was reverse transcribed using gamma-chain- and delta-chain-specific primers. TCRdb re-called the RT-PCR reads with CATT. The data hold about 980 delta-chain clones, with around 36% observed a single time. This sample comprised peripheral blood, obtained at time point 1 of longitudinal follow-up. These receptor sequences come from a human donor who was a Ugandan infant, either HIV-exposed or HIV-unexposed (not recorded which).

This clone qualifies as large. V usage is TRDV2 and J usage is TRDJ1, with 7 bases lining up with TRDD3. The V segment lost 0 bases and the J segment 2 bases; nucleotides outside the gene matches: 8. The germline CDR1 and CDR2 sequences are GEAIGNYY and EKD. This CDR3 contains 16 residues. For the CDR3, the DNA is TGTGCCTGTGACACCGGTCCTGGGGATAGGACCGATAAACTCATCTTT. It yields the protein CACDTGPGDRTDKLIF.

By proportion, this clone is large. V gene TRDV2 combines with J gene TRDJ3, with a weak D call TRDD3 (5 bases). The V gene lost 7 bases and the J gene lost 0 bases, with 12 bases spanning the gap. CDR1 and CDR2 (germline): GEAIGNYY, EKD. This CDR3 is 16 amino acids long. The CDR3 sequence: CAWGWDSSWDTRQMFF. CDR3 sequence (DNA): TGTGCCTGGGGCTGGGATTCCTCCTGGGACACCCGACAGATGTTTTTC.

For this clone: This likely stems from a read error, as it lies one base from a far larger clone. The chain couples TRDV2 to TRDJ3; 9 positions agree with TRDD3. CDR1 is GEAIGNYY, CDR2 EKD, per germline. V shed 3 bases, J shed 3 bases, and the junction held 5 bases outside the gene matches. The CDR3 runs 17 residues. CDR3: CACDAAGGFWDTRQMFF. The CDR3 DNA follows: TGTGCCTGTGACGCCGCTGGGGGATTCTGGGACACCCGACAGATGTTTTTC.

By share, this clone counts as large. V usage is TRDV2 and J usage is TRDJ3; 9 bases are shared with TRDD3. The V gene end was trimmed by 0 bases and the J gene end by 3 bases; junction bases not matched to a gene: 2. The CDR3 totals 17 residues. CDR1 is GEAIGNYY and CDR2 is EKD in the germline V gene. CDR3 DNA sequence: TGTGCCTGTGACACCGCTGGGGGATTCTGGGACACCCGACAGATGTTTTTC. Its protein product is CACDTAGGFWDTRQMFF.

V and J are TRDV1 and TRDJ1, with unresolved D. The CDR3 is made up of 21 amino acids. Trimming left V 4 bases short and J 0 bases short, with 30 bases between. CDR1 TSWWSYY and CDR2 QGS come from the germline V gene. CDR3: CALGGSVQKGYNVLYTDKLIF. The CDR3 DNA is TGTGCTCTTGGGGGCTCGGTCCAAAAAGGTTATAACGTCCTGTACACCGATAAACTCATCTTT.

Concerning this clone: This is likely an artifact of a read error, given a far larger clone one base away. The chain recombines TRAV38-2/DV8 with TRDJ2, with D perhaps matching TRDD3 (6 bases). In germline, CDR1 is TSESDYY, CDR2 QEAYKQQN. This CDR3 has 20 residues. This chain's CDR3 is CAYRSAIAGIGAALIAQLFF. The CDR3 bases are TGTGCTTATAGGAGCGCGATCGCGGGGATCGGGGCGGCTTTGATAGCACAACTCTTCTTT.

The table lists this clone with a few counts. This chain links TRDV1 with TRDJ1; 10 positions agree with TRDD3. CDR3 length: 20 residues. Trimming took 0 bases from V and 1 from J; bases not matched to a gene: 14. CDR1 is TSWWSYY, CDR2 QGS, per germline. CDR3 sequence reads: CALGELVVWSLGDPTDKLIF. CDR3 in DNA: TGTGCTCTTGGGGAACTAGTGGTGTGGTCACTGGGGGATCCCACCGATAAACTCATCTTT.

By proportion, this clone is large. The chain recombines TRDV2 with TRDJ3; weak D call: TRDD3 (6 bases). This CDR3 region has 18 residues. V gave up 2 bases and J gave up 2 bases, with 15 bases separating them. Germline CDR1 is GEAIGNYY and CDR2 is EKD. Here the CDR3 reads CACDKRDTGPWDTRQMFF. The CDR3 DNA is TGTGCCTGTGACAAAAGAGATACGGGACCCTGGGACACCCGACAGATGTTTTTC.

Concerning this clone: With a far larger clone one base away, a read error is the likely cause. This chain joins TRDV2 and TRDJ3; 12 nucleotides agree with TRDD3. CDR1 is GEAIGNYY and CDR2 is EKD in the germline V gene. The CDR3 has 19 residues. V shed 3 bases and J 0 bases; nucleotides not matched to a gene: 5. In nucleotides, the CDR3 is TGTGCCTGTGACGAAGTACTGGGGGATACCTCCTGGGACACCCGACAGATGTTTTTC. Translating it yields CACDEVLGDTSWDTRQMFF.

This clone is termed medium-sized. The gene calls are TRDV2 and TRDJ3; TRDD3 aligns across 8 bases. CDR3 size: 19 residues. Germline V CDR1 and CDR2: GEAIGNYY, EKD. The ends lost 3 bases at V and 0 bases at J; junction bases unmatched: 9. CDR3 DNA sequence: TGTGCCTGTGACCCGGCGCGGGGGGATAGCTCCTGGGACACCCGACAGATGTTTTTC. Translated: CACDPARGDSSWDTRQMFF.

This clone was found once. A read error may produce the germline difference seen at one junction end. This chain connects TRDV1 to TRDJ1; a weak D match, TRDD3 (5 bases). CDR3 length: 15 residues. Germline assignment: CDR1 TSWWSYY and CDR2 QGS. CDR3 in DNA: TGTGCTCGTGGGGAACGTGGACTAGGAGCCGATAAACTCATCTTT. This sequence encodes CARGERGLGADKLIF.

Turning to this clone: It differs at one base from a far larger clone, so likely a read error. V gene TRDV1 combines with J gene TRDJ1; D uncertain. The CDR3 covers 20 residues. Germline CDR1 TSWWSYY, CDR2 QGS. Here the CDR3 DNA reads TGTGCTCTTGGGGAACGGAGGTCCTTGGTATGGGTACCTTACACCAATAAACTCATCTTT. Amino acids: CALGERRSLVWVPYTNKLIF.

As regards this clone: This may come from a read error, since a much larger clone is one base off. This sample includes further DNA sequences coding for the same CDR3. The J gene is TRDJ3, the V gene TRDV2, with TRDD3 identical over 11 bases. In germline, CDR1 is GEAIGNYY, CDR2 EKD. The CDR3 extends over 21 amino acids. The CDR3 loop reads CACDTGGLGDTRSWDTRQMFF. CDR3 DNA sequence: TGTGCCTGTGACACCGGAGGGCTGGGGGATACTCGGTCCTGGGACACCCGACAGATGTTTTTT.

This clone qualifies as large. The chain joins TRDV2 to TRDJ1; 8 bases fit TRDD3. The germline CDR1 and CDR2 sequences are GEAIGNYY and EKD. This CDR3 has 15 amino acids. J was trimmed by 0 bases and V by 3 bases; bases with no gene match: 5. The CDR3 DNA is TGTGCCTGTGACCAACTGGGGGTTGACACCGATAAACTCATCTTT. Its translation is CACDQLGVDTDKLIF.

This clone counts as large (0.1 to 1%). This chain uses TRDV2 with TRDJ3; D call uncertain. V was trimmed by 0 bases and J by 0 bases, leaving 14 bases between them. Germline V CDR1 and CDR2: GEAIGNYY, EKD. CDR3 length: 19 residues. The CDR3 sequence: CACDTTGSSSSWDTRQMFF. CDR3 sequence (DNA): TGTGCCTGTGACACCACGGGCTCCTCTAGCTCCTGGGACACCCGACAGATGTTTTTC.

Remarks on this clone: A read error is the likely source, as a far larger clone sits one nucleotide away. The chain couples TRDV1 to TRDJ2, with 11 bases that match TRDD3. Germline CDR1 reads TSWWSYY; CDR2 reads QGS. CDR3 length equals 25 residues. The junction had 28 bases not matched to a gene; V was cut back by 4 bases and J by 0 bases. CDR3 residues: CALGGFLHHKGILGDILPLTAQLFF. The CDR3 bases are TGTGCTCTTGGGGGGTTCCTGCACCACAAGGGGATACTGGGGGATATATTACCTTTGACAGCACAACTCTTCTTT.

This clone counts as medium-sized (0.01 to 0.1%). The CDR3 DNA sequence: TGTGCTCTTGGGCCCAACTGGGGGATACCCTCCTACACCGATAAACTCATCTTT. Its translation is CALGPNWGIPSYTDKLIF. The J gene is TRDJ1, the V gene TRDV1, with 12 bases identical to TRDD3. The V gene end was trimmed by 5 bases and the J gene end by 0 bases; junction bases not matched to a gene: 10. There are 18 residues in the CDR3. Germline V gives CDR1 TSWWSYY, CDR2 QGS.

With respect to this clone: A far larger clone lies a single base away; this is likely a read error. This chain joins TRDV1 and TRDJ1; TRDD3 aligns across 8 bases. There are 22 residues in the CDR3. The germline V gene encodes CDR1 TSWWSYY and CDR2 QGS. V lost 2 bases to trimming and J lost 0 bases; unmatched junction nucleotides: 23. CDR3 amino acids: CALGENPGLTQLLGVNTDKLIF. The CDR3 coding sequence is TGTGCTCTTGGGGAAAACCCCGGCCTCACTCAGCTACTGGGGGTCAACACCGATAAACTCATCTTT.

About this clone itself: It may be a read error: a sequence one base away is much more abundant. This sequence joins TRDV3 and TRDJ3; the match to TRDD3 covers 10 bases. The germline gives CDR1 TVYSNPD, CDR2 GDNSRS (reference sequence). The ends lost 1 base at V and 5 bases at J; junction bases unmatched: 17. CDR3 length: 20 residues. CDR3 nucleotides: TGTGCCTTTACAACGTGTCCGGGGGATACGCGAACCGGGGACACCCGACAGATGTTTTTC. It translates to CAFTTCPGDTRTGDTRQMFF.